The sequence of this T cell receptor (beta chain) was determined in a study of T cells after posttransplantation cyclophosphamide. V lost 5 bases and J lost 4, with 20 bases in between. The CDR3 has 16 amino acids. Germline lookup yields CDR1 SGHVS and CDR2 FQNEAQ. Generated by immunoSEQ multiplex PCR, the TCRdb table keeps only in-frame clones and is missing some. The sample lists roughly 8,500 clones; roughly 89% were seen once. The chain carries TRBV7-8 and TRBJ1-1; no definite D call. Sequenced sample: memory CD4+ T cells sorted from PBMCs. This receptor was taken from a woman in her fifties or sixties in good health, CMV-negative, and a related stem cell transplant donor. In DNA, the CDR3 is TGTGCCAGCAGCGCACGTAACCAGAAGTTGGTCACTGAAGCTTTCTTT. It yields the protein CASSARNQKLVTEAFF.